Below are 17 T cell receptor beta chains sequenced from a single sample in a study of blood T cell repertoires in COVID-19 (dated by TCRdb to between 2020 and 2021). The library was generated by the immunoSEQ multiplex PCR assay. TCRdb's version of the immuneACCESS table is confined to in-frame rearrangements and falls short of the full clone set. An unresolved V gene accounts for under half of the shortfall where checked; the remainder is of unknown origin. The sample data list 150,000 to 200,000 clones, and about 86% of these were observed just once. The top ten constitute roughly an eighth of the sample. Sequenced input: peripheral blood. The receptors derive from an older woman with COVID-19, enrolled during active disease.

The rearrangement links TRBV9 to TRBJ1-3, with 7 bases fitting TRBD1. Trimming cost V 0 bases and J 0 bases; bases outside gene matches: 9. The CDR3 is 18 residues long. CDR1 is SGDLS and CDR2 is YYNGEE in the germline V gene. The CDR3 here is CASSVGFRGASSGNTIYF. CDR3 sequence (DNA): TGTGCCAGCAGCGTAGGTTTCAGGGGGGCCAGCTCTGGAAACACCATATATTTT.

This rearrangement joins TRBV28 to TRBJ2-3; D is uncertain. Germline V CDR1 and CDR2: MDHEN, SYDVKM. Deletions cut 4 bases from V and 0 bases from J, with 5 bases between. The CDR3 covers 13 residues. CDR3: CASSSGSTDTQYF. The CDR3 DNA is TGTGCCAGCAGTTCCGGTAGCACAGATACGCAGTATTTT.

The chain is built from TRBV6-5 and TRBJ1-1; TRBD1 agrees at 7 bases. Unmatched junction bases numbered 5, after V lost 11 bases and J lost 2 bases. This CDR3 is 12 amino acids long. Per germline, CDR1 MNHEY and CDR2 SVGAGI. As DNA, the CDR3 is TGTGCCGCAGACAGGGCTAACACTGAAGCTTTCTTT. This sequence encodes CAADRANTEAFF.

The chain employs TRBV28 and TRBJ2-3, with 12 bases aligning to TRBD2. J gave up 6 bases and V 1 base, and 17 bases lay outside the gene matches. The CDR3 length is 20 residues. CDR1 and CDR2 from the germline V gene are MDHEN and SYDVKM. The CDR3 here is CASSLSLPLTSGRGMDTQYF. CDR3 DNA sequence: TGTGCCAGCAGTTTATCCCTGCCCTTGACTAGCGGGAGAGGCATGGATACGCAGTATTTT.

The J gene is TRBJ2-5, the V gene TRBV27; weak D call: TRBD1 (5 bases). The CDR3 totals 15 residues. From germline, CDR1 is MNHEY and CDR2 SMNVEV (reference sequence). V gave up 6 bases and J gave up 5 bases, with 19 bases separating them. The CDR3: CASRPKKTGPETQYF. The CDR3 bases are TGTGCCAGCAGGCCAAAAAAAACAGGCCCTGAGACCCAGTACTTC.

This sequence joins TRBV7-8 and TRBJ1-2; 12 bases line up with TRBD1. The CDR3 runs to 16 residues. The germline V gene has CDR1 SGHVS and CDR2 FQNEAQ. The V gene end was trimmed by 5 bases and the J gene end by 8 bases; junction bases not matched to a gene: 12. The CDR3 here is CASSSRRGQGAGGYTF. The CDR3 DNA is TGTGCCAGCAGCAGCCGTAGGGGACAGGGGGCGGGCGGCTACACCTTC.

The chain joins TRBV5-1 to TRBJ1-1; D may be TRBD1 (6 bases). Per germline, CDR1 SGHRS and CDR2 YFSETQ. With 3 bases removed from V and 2 bases from J, the gap between germline ends came to 17 bases. This CDR3 contains 16 residues. The CDR3 protein is CASSWNPRDINTEAFF. The CDR3 DNA reads as TGCGCCAGCAGCTGGAACCCCAGGGACATAAACACTGAAGCTTTCTTT.

This chain joins TRBV2 and TRBJ2-5; perhaps TRBD1 as D (5 bases). CDR1 and CDR2 from the germline V gene are SNHLY and FYNNEI. This CDR3 spans 16 amino acids. V was trimmed by 3 bases and J by 2 bases, leaving 16 bases between them. The CDR3 nucleotides are TGTGCCAGCAGTGACTTAGGGGCGCGCAGGCAAGAGACCCAGTACTTC. Protein sequence: CASSDLGARRQETQYF.

This clone was recorded once. This CDR3 reads CASSLGSGLFGTTNYGYTF. The DNA for the CDR3 is TGTGCCAGCAGCCTCGGTAGTGGACTATTCGGCACAACTAACTATGGCTACACCTTC. This chain joins TRBV12-1 and TRBJ1-2. TRBV12-1 is a listed pseudogene. The CDR3 extends over 19 amino acids.

As regards this clone: The same CDR3 arises from other DNA sequences in this sample as well. The J gene is TRBJ2-7, the V gene TRBV28; tentative D call: TRBD1 (6 bases). V was shortened by 3 bases and J by 4 bases, with 7 bases between the two germline ends. The CDR3 covers 12 residues. Germline V gives CDR1 MDHEN, CDR2 SYDVKM. The CDR3 bases are TGTGCCAGCAGTTTGGACAGTTACGAGCAGTACTTC. Residues: CASSLDSYEQYF.

The CDR3 loop is CASSLLGHAEQFF. The CDR3 DNA follows: TGTGCCAGCAGTTTATTGGGACACGCGGAGCAGTTCTTC. V and J are TRBV27 and TRBJ2-1, with D maybe TRBD1 (6 bases). The CDR3 covers 13 residues. Between the trimmed V and J ends, which lost 1 base and 10 bases, there was a span of 11 bases. The germline V gene encodes CDR1 MNHEY and CDR2 SMNVEV (reference sequence).

The rearrangement joins TRBV20-1 to TRBJ2-1; D possibly corresponds to TRBD1 (5 bases). CDR3 length: 12 amino acids. Trimming stripped 3 bases from V and 8 bases from J, with 11 bases between. Germline CDR1 DFQATT, CDR2 SNEGSKA (reference sequence). The CDR3 DNA is TGCAGTGCTAGTCTCCAGGGCCATGAGCAGTTCTTC. It is translated as CSASLQGHEQFF.

The chain combines TRBV19 with TRBJ1-1, with TRBD1 as a possible D gene (5 bases). Germline V gene sequence: CDR1 LNHDA, CDR2 SQIVND (reference sequence). The CDR3 contains 15 residues. Trimming removed 6 bases from V and 1 base from J, with 15 bases in between. CDR3 sequence: CASRGPGRANTEAFF. CDR3 sequence (DNA): TGTGCCAGTAGAGGACCGGGCAGGGCGAACACTGAAGCTTTCTTT.

This rearrangement joins TRBV20-1 to TRBJ1-1, with D perhaps matching TRBD1 (6 bases). The CDR3 length is 11 residues. The V and J ends lost 4 bases and 9 bases respectively, with 12 bases between them. Germline CDR1 is DFQATT and CDR2 is SNEGSKA (reference sequence). CDR3 amino acids: CSANPGHKAFF. CDR3 coding DNA: TGCAGTGCTAATCCGGGACATAAAGCTTTCTTT.

The V call is TRBV7-9, the J call TRBJ2-3; 7 bases match TRBD2. CDR1 SEHNR and CDR2 FQNEAQ come from the germline V gene (reference sequence). The J segment lost 4 bases and the V segment lost 6 bases, leaving 13 bases of the junction unmatched. CDR3 length equals 16 residues. The CDR3 sequence: CASRQTSSGGPDTQYF. In DNA, the CDR3 is TGTGCCAGCAGGCAGACATCTTCGGGGGGACCAGATACGCAGTATTTT.

V gene TRBV6-6 combines with J gene TRBJ1-5; 7 bases align to TRBD1. This CDR3 is 16 amino acids long. Germline V CDR1 and CDR2: MNHNY, SVGAGI (reference sequence). Losses at the gene ends were 2 bases for V and 2 bases for J; bases not matched to a gene: 6. The CDR3 sequence: CASSYVEGAGNQPQHF. The CDR3, as DNA: TGTGCCAGCAGTTACGTCGAGGGGGCGGGCAATCAGCCCCAGCATTTT.

The chain employs TRBV6-5 and TRBJ1-5, with D possibly matching TRBD1 (6 bases). Germline V gives CDR1 MNHEY, CDR2 SVGAGI. This CDR3 spans 14 amino acids. V shed 6 bases and J shed 9 bases, with 18 bases lying between them. The CDR3 DNA sequence: TGTGCCAGCAGCGTAGACAGGTCCGCTGGGCCCCAGCATTTT. Its protein is CASSVDRSAGPQHF.